A single TCR beta chain is shown here with its context. The antigen is undetermined. Germline V gene data show CDR1 as SGHDN and CDR2 as FVKESK. CDR3 length equals 14 residues. V was pared by 1 base and J by 5 bases, with 4 bases of the junction left unmatched. The method was immunoSEQ multiplex PCR; TCRdb's version includes in-frame clones alone and lacks a portion of them. The sample holds around 34,000 clones, about 80% seen once. The data were obtained in a study of PD-1 blockade in classical Hodgkin lymphoma. Findings and limits, study-wide: In CD4+ cells, TCR diversity went up significantly by C4D1, but in CD8+ cells it did not. Patients starting nivolumab under 1 year after ASCT were excluded.

Each patient's relapse followed autologous stem cell transplantation, and brentuximab vedotin exposure varied. The receptor's source is a human donor with classical Hodgkin lymphoma. The specimen comprised peripheral blood mononuclear cells (PBMCs), sampled before the second cycle of nivolumab. V usage is TRBV14 and J usage is TRBJ2-5; 7 bases agree with TRBD1. Here the CDR3 DNA reads TGTGCCAGCAGCCAAGGACAGGGTCTGGAGACCCAGTACTTC. Translating gives CASSQGQGLETQYF.